The rows below give T cell receptor beta chains drawn from one sample of a study of neurological immune-mediated disorders. TCRdb re-derived calls from the 5' RACE reads in MiXCR, one entry per CDR3 protein. The data contain fewer than 90,000 distinct CDR3 sequences, less than 5.5% of them seen just once; the ten biggest clones take up less than 8%. The sequenced sample was PBMCs. The receptors originated from a man younger than 35 with multiple sclerosis. The CDR3 runs from the conserved cysteine through the conserved F or W. Each record gives: clone size, CDR3 length, D gene, J gene, V gene, CDR3 DNA, CDR3 protein. The D gene is left open where the match is weak. Expanded clones get a size class; other rows say once, few or many, or leave the size out.

abundance: many; len: 12; d_gene: -; j_gene: TRBJ2-1; v_gene: TRBV29-1; CDR3nt: TGCAGCGTCAGAGAAACCTACAATGAGCAGTTCTTC; CDR3aa: CSVRETYNEQFF
abundance: -; len: 14; d_gene: -; j_gene: TRBJ2-1; v_gene: TRBV7-7; CDR3nt: TGTGCTAGCAGCCCCAAGCACTATGCGGGTGAGCAGTTCTTC; CDR3aa: CASSPKHYAGEQFF
abundance: many; len: 17; d_gene: TRBD2; j_gene: TRBJ2-7; v_gene: TRBV7-2; CDR3nt: TGTGCCAGCAGCTTAGCGGGGGGACTAGCGGGTGTTAACGAGCAGTACTTC; CDR3aa: CASSLAGGLAGVNEQYF
abundance: many; len: 15; d_gene: TRBD2; j_gene: TRBJ2-1; v_gene: TRBV5-1; CDR3nt: TGCGCCAGCAGCTTGTCGGGACTAGCCTACAATGAGCAGTTCTTC; CDR3aa: CASSLSGLAYNEQFF
abundance: many; len: 14; d_gene: -; j_gene: TRBJ2-3; v_gene: TRBV7-2; CDR3nt: TGTGCCAGCAGCTCCCAGACCATGGCGGATACGCAGTATTTT; CDR3aa: CASSSQTMADTQYF
abundance: many; len: 13; d_gene: -; j_gene: TRBJ1-3; v_gene: TRBV20-1; CDR3nt: TGCAGTGCCAGAGTCTACTCTGGAAACACCATATATTTT; CDR3aa: CSARVYSGNTIYF
abundance: many; len: 15; d_gene: -; j_gene: TRBJ1-1; v_gene: TRBV12-3/TRBV12-4; CDR3nt: TGTGCCAGCAGGGGCCTCGGGGCATGGGCCACTGAAGCTTTCTTT; CDR3aa: CASRGLGAWATEAFF
abundance: medium-sized; len: 16; d_gene: -; j_gene: TRBJ1-1; v_gene: TRBV7-9; CDR3nt: TGTGCCAGCAGCCCACTTCTAGGTCAGGGTGATACTGAAGCTTTCTTT; CDR3aa: CASSPLLGQGDTEAFF
abundance: many; len: 15; d_gene: -; j_gene: TRBJ2-7; v_gene: TRBV15; CDR3nt: TGTGCCACCAGCAGCCCGTCCGGGGTAGTAGGGGAGCAGTACTTC; CDR3aa: CATSSPSGVVGEQYF
abundance: few; len: 13; d_gene: -; j_gene: TRBJ1-5; v_gene: TRBV18; CDR3nt: TGTGCCAGCTCACCATTCGGTTATCAGCCCCAGCATTTT; CDR3aa: CASSPFGYQPQHF
abundance: few; len: 14; d_gene: -; j_gene: TRBJ1-1; v_gene: TRBV9; CDR3nt: TGTGCCAGCAGCACCCAAGAATGGGACACTGAAGCTTTCTTT; CDR3aa: CASSTQEWDTEAFF
abundance: many; len: 11; d_gene: -; j_gene: TRBJ2-3; v_gene: TRBV20-1; CDR3nt: TGCAGTGCGCAGAAATCCGATACGCAGTATTTT; CDR3aa: CSAQKSDTQYF
abundance: many; len: 16; d_gene: -; j_gene: TRBJ2-3; v_gene: TRBV20-1; CDR3nt: TGCAGTGCTAGAGATCCCTTTAGGGGGAACACAGATACGCAGTATTTT; CDR3aa: CSARDPFRGNTDTQYF
abundance: many; len: 14; d_gene: -; j_gene: TRBJ1-2; v_gene: TRBV5-1; CDR3nt: TGCGCCAGCAGCTTGGAGGGATCATACGGTGGCTACACCTTC; CDR3aa: CASSLEGSYGGYTF